This T cell receptor (beta chain) derives from a study of CXCR3-negative and CXCR3-positive naive CD8 T cells. General observations from the study: TRB CDR3 hydrophobicity was greater in CXCR3-positive naive cells than in CXCR3-negative naive cells.

As for this clonotype: The antigen is unknown.

Naive CD8+ T cells showed CD45RO-CCR7+CD27+CD95-. This CDR3 spans 17 amino acids. Per the germline V gene, CDR1 is SGHAT and CDR2 is FQNNGV. UMI-labeled 5' RACE TRB cDNA libraries were prepared from the cells. TCRdb reanalyzed the 5' RACE reads, giving one entry per CDR3 protein sequence and no DNA. The sample has roughly 60,000 distinct CDR3 sequences. Sequencing was performed on naive CXCR3+ CD8+ T cells from blood. Specified subset: CD45RO-CCR7+CD27+CD95- naive CD8+ T cells expressing CXCR3 (TNR3+). The clonotype was recovered from a human donor in good health. Some clones in this sample may be carry-over from other donors' samples. The chain uses TRBV11-2 and TRBJ2-2; TCRdb calls TRBD2, which cannot be checked without DNA. The CDR3 loop is CASSQVPAGGRTGELFF.